This passage covers 27 T cell receptor beta chains from one sample sequenced in a study of T cell responses to AZD1222 COVID-19 vaccine. Generated by immunoSEQ multiplex PCR, the TCRdb table keeps only in-frame clones and is missing some. The table lists about 120,000 clones, over 75% of them singletons. The sequencing here drew on peripheral blood, taken on day 0 of AZD1222 vaccination. The receptors derive from an adult in good health.

The chain uses TRBV7-6 and TRBJ2-3; D call uncertain. CDR3 length: 12 residues. V shed 5 bases and J shed 5 bases, with 8 bases lying between them. Germline V gene lookup returns CDR1 SGHVS and CDR2 FNYEAQ. CDR3 coding DNA: TGTGCCAGCAGCCGAGTGGGAGATACGCAGTATTTT. This encodes CASSRVGDTQYF.

The chain carries TRBV25-1 and TRBJ1-2, with D possibly being TRBD1 (6 bases). The CDR3 is 12 residues long. With 8 bases removed from V and 2 bases from J, the gap between germline ends came to 9 bases. Germline values: CDR1 MGHDK, CDR2 SYGVNS. This chain's CDR3 is CASRDINYGYTF. In nucleotides, the CDR3 is TGTGCCAGCCGGGACATAAACTATGGCTACACCTTC.

V usage is TRBV7-3 and J usage is TRBJ2-1, with 12 bases identical to TRBD2. CDR1 and CDR2 from the germline V gene are SGHTA and FQGTGA. Trimming at V came to 4 bases and at J to 8 bases, leaving 9 bases not matched to a gene. This CDR3 is built from 16 residues. The CDR3 DNA follows: TGTGCCAGCAGCTCCTATCGAGCTAGCGGGGGGGATGAGCAGTTCTTC. Residues: CASSSYRASGGDEQFF. Filled out from reference TRBV7-3 and TRBJ2-1, the complete variable domain reads GAGVSQTPSNKVTEKGKYVELRCDPISGHTALYWYRQSLGQGPEFLIYFQGTGAADDSGLPNDRFFAVRPEGSVSTLKIQRTERGDSAVYLCASSSYRASGGDEQFFGPGTRLTVL.

The table lists this clone with a count of one. This sequence joins TRBV5-4 and TRBJ1-1; TRBD1 is a possible D gene (6 bases). The CDR3 loop spans 13 amino acids. Per the germline V gene, CDR1 is SGHNT and CDR2 is YYREEE (reference sequence). V lost 4 bases and J 2 bases, leaving 9 bases between the germline ends. CDR3 sequence: CASSNRDNTEAFF. CDR3 sequence (DNA): TGTGCCAGCAGCAACAGGGATAACACTGAAGCTTTCTTT.

This clone occurred once. The rearrangement uses TRBV5-6 and TRBJ1-4; D uncertain. CDR3 length: 13 amino acids. Trimming took off 5 bases at V and 8 bases at J, with 13 bases between the two ends. Looked up from germline, CDR1 is SGHDT and CDR2 is YYEEEE. CDR3 DNA sequence: TGTGCCAGCAGTTCCAATCAATGGGAAAAACTGTTTTTT. Translation: CASSSNQWEKLFF.

This chain connects TRBV5-8 to TRBJ1-2; 8 bases align to TRBD1. V shed 4 bases, J shed 8 bases, and the junction held 10 bases outside the gene matches. CDR3 length: 14 amino acids. CDR1 is SGHTS and CDR2 is YDEGEE in the germline V gene. The CDR3 sequence is CASSLGQVAGGYTF. Here the CDR3 DNA reads TGTGCCAGCAGCCTGGGACAGGTAGCCGGGGGCTACACCTTC.

The chain links TRBV7-2 to TRBJ1-6; 7 bases are shared with TRBD1. The germline V gene encodes CDR1 SGHTA and CDR2 FQGNSA. After removal of 3 bases from V and 10 bases from J, the junction contained 12 bases not matched to a gene. This CDR3 is built from 16 residues. CDR3 residues: CASSFLSTGSESPLHF. The CDR3 nucleotides read TGTGCCAGCAGCTTCTTATCGACAGGGTCGGAATCACCCCTCCACTTT.

This chain uses TRBV20-1 with TRBJ1-2; the D is unclear. Trimming left V 8 bases short and J 8 bases short, with 12 bases between. CDR1 DFQATT and CDR2 SNEGSKA come from the germline V gene (reference sequence). The length of the CDR3 is 10 residues. The CDR3 DNA follows: TGCAGTCCCGGCGGGAGGGGCTACACCTTC. It codes for CSPGGRGYTF.

The CDR3 protein is CASSTGLAGAPYEQYF. In DNA form, the CDR3 reads TGTGCCAGTAGTACGGGACTAGCGGGGGCCCCCTACGAGCAGTACTTC. The chain has TRBV19 and TRBJ2-7; 14 nucleotides line up with TRBD2. Germline values: CDR1 LNHDA, CDR2 SQIVND (reference sequence). The CDR3 spans 16 residues. Unmatched junction bases numbered 4, after V lost 4 bases and J lost 2 bases.

Here the CDR3 reads CASQGQPISGNTIYF. CDR3 nucleotides: TGTGCCAGCCAAGGGCAGCCAATCTCTGGAAACACCATATATTTT. The V call is TRBV2, the J call TRBJ1-3; D uncertain. The CDR3 sequence is 15 residues long. CDR1 SNHLY and CDR2 FYNNEI come from the germline V gene. V was clipped by 8 bases and J by 0 bases, with 14 bases between them. The full variable domain, with the rest looked up from reference TRBV2 and TRBJ1-3, is EPEVTQTPSHQVTQMGQEVILRCVPISNHLYFYWYRQILGQKVEFLVSFYNNEISEKSEIFDDQFSVERPDGSNFTLKIRSTKLEDSAMYFCASQGQPISGNTIYFGEGSWLTVV.

The CDR3 DNA reads TGTGCCAGCAGTTTTAGAAACTCTGGAAACACCATATATTTT. This codes for CASSFRNSGNTIYF. The V call is TRBV28, the J call TRBJ1-3; D uncertain. The V end was cut by 3 bases, the J end by 0 bases, with 6 bases between. Looked up from germline, CDR1 is MDHEN and CDR2 is SYDVKM. The CDR3 covers 14 residues. The full variable domain, rest sourced from reference TRBV28 and TRBJ1-3, is DVKVTQSSRYLVKRTGEKVFLECVQDMDHENMFWYRQDPGLGLRLIYFSYDVKMKEKGDIPEGYSVSREKKERFSLILESASTNQTSMYLCASSFRNSGNTIYFGEGSWLTVV.

The genes are TRBV9 and TRBJ2-1, with 12 bases lining up with TRBD2. Trimming took 4 bases from V and 9 from J; bases not matched to a gene: 8. In germline, CDR1 is SGDLS, CDR2 YYNGEE. The CDR3 has 15 amino acids. The CDR3 bases are TGTGCCAGCAGCATGAGACTAGCGGGAGTCGGTGAGCAGTTCTTC. It translates to CASSMRLAGVGEQFF. The whole variable domain, filled in from reference TRBV9 and TRBJ2-1, reads DSGVTQTPKHLITATGQRVTLRCSPRSGDLSVYWYQQSLDQGLQFLIQYYNGEERAKGNILERFSAQQFPDLHSELNLSSLELGDSALYFCASSMRLAGVGEQFFGPGTRLTVL.

The chain employs TRBV4-1 and TRBJ2-2, with 9 positions matching TRBD2. There are 17 residues in the CDR3. In germline, CDR1 is MGHRA, CDR2 YSYEKL. V lost 6 bases, J lost 4 bases, and 12 bases stayed unmatched. This CDR3 is CASRLAGLGMGTGELFF. CDR3 DNA: TGCGCCAGCAGACTAGCGGGCCTAGGGATGGGCACCGGGGAGCTGTTTTTT.

The genes are TRBV30 and TRBJ2-1; D remains ambiguous. The V gene's germline CDR1 is GTSNPN and CDR2 SVGIG (reference sequence). CDR3 length equals 16 residues. V gave up 1 base and J gave up 0 bases, with 13 bases separating them. The DNA of the CDR3 is TGTGCCTGGAGTGGGCGCGCGGCGTCCTCCTACAATGAGCAGTTCTTC. Protein sequence: CAWSGRAASSYNEQFF.

The rearrangement uses TRBV6-1 and TRBJ2-7; maybe TRBD2 (5 bases). The CDR3 contains 13 residues. Per germline, CDR1 MNHNS and CDR2 SASEGT. Trimming pared 7 bases from V and 4 bases from J, leaving 14 bases between. In DNA form, the CDR3 reads TGTGCCAGCACTGGGGTGACTAAATACGAGCAGTACTTC. It is translated as CASTGVTKYEQYF.

This sequence joins TRBV5-4 and TRBJ2-1; D is ambiguous. The CDR3 sequence is 17 residues long. Germline V gives CDR1 SGHNT, CDR2 YYREEE (reference sequence). Trimming shortened V by 0 bases and J by 6 bases, and 19 bases separated the two germline ends. CDR3 sequence: CASSLGKGNALTNEQFF. The CDR3 DNA reads as TGTGCCAGCAGCTTGGGGAAAGGAAATGCCCTAACCAATGAGCAGTTCTTC.

V and J are TRBV11-2 and TRBJ1-6; 7 nucleotides align to TRBD1. Per the germline V gene, CDR1 is SGHAT and CDR2 is FQNNGV. This CDR3 has 14 amino acids. After removal of 4 bases from V and 7 bases from J, the junction contained 4 bases not matched to a gene. In DNA, the CDR3 is TGTGCCAGCAGCTATAACAGGGGCAATTCACCCCTCCACTTT. It specifies CASSYNRGNSPLHF.

The chain has TRBV28 and TRBJ2-3; TRBD2 agrees at 7 bases. With V trimmed by 3 bases and J by 4 bases, 16 bases remained unmatched. The length of the CDR3 is 18 residues. Germline CDR1 and CDR2: MDHEN and SYDVKM. The CDR3 here is CASSFPRGLVVNADTQYF. The CDR3 nucleotides read TGTGCCAGCAGTTTCCCCCGCGGACTAGTAGTTAACGCAGATACGCAGTATTTT.

Turning to this clone: The identical CDR3 is also encoded by other nucleotide sequences in the sample. The chain has TRBV30 and TRBJ1-5; a possible D gene is TRBD1 (6 bases). V was clipped by 1 base and J by 9 bases, with 16 bases between them. Per germline, CDR1 GTSNPN and CDR2 SVGIG (reference sequence). The CDR3 spans 14 residues. CDR3 bases: TGTGCCTGGAGTGACGGACAGCCGGGTGGGCCCCAGCATTTT. This gives the protein CAWSDGQPGGPQHF. The full variable domain, completed using reference TRBV30 and TRBJ1-5, is SQTIHQWPATLVQPVGSPLSLECTVEGTSNPNLYWYRQAAGRGLQLLFYSVGIGQISSEVPQNLSASRPQDRQFILSSKKLLLSDSGFYLCAWSDGQPGGPQHFGDGTRLSIL.

The gene calls are TRBV28 and TRBJ2-2, with 7 bases identical to TRBD1. The CDR3 covers 16 residues. Germline V gives CDR1 MDHEN, CDR2 SYDVKM. V shed 5 bases, J shed 4 bases, and the junction held 10 bases outside the gene matches. The CDR3 sequence: CASSPYGQGVTGELFF. CDR3 bases: TGTGCCAGCAGTCCGTACGGGCAGGGGGTCACCGGGGAGCTGTTTTTT.

The gene calls are TRBV2 and TRBJ2-7, with TRBD1 identical over 7 bases. The junction had 9 bases not matched to a gene; V was cut back by 5 bases and J by 5 bases. Per the germline V gene, CDR1 is SNHLY and CDR2 is FYNNEI. The CDR3 is made up of 14 amino acids. The CDR3 nucleotides read TGTGCCAGCAGTACAAACAGGGGAAGTAACGAGCAGTACTTC. Amino acid sequence: CASSTNRGSNEQYF.

The chain links TRBV19 to TRBJ1-4, with 7 bases aligning to TRBD1. This CDR3 spans 15 amino acids. The V gene end was trimmed by 8 bases and the J gene end by 3 bases; junction bases not matched to a gene: 9. Looked up from germline, CDR1 is LNHDA and CDR2 is SQIVND (reference sequence). This CDR3 is CASSSSGTANEKLFF. The CDR3 nucleotides read TGTGCCAGTTCTTCCTCCGGGACAGCTAATGAAAAACTGTTTTTT.

The chain recombines TRBV6-5 with TRBJ1-2, with 12 bases identical to TRBD1. V lost 8 bases, J lost 7 bases, and 2 bases stayed unmatched. The germline CDR1 and CDR2 sequences are MNHEY and SVGAGI. This CDR3 region has 12 residues. The CDR3 sequence: CASRDRGLGYTF. Here the CDR3 DNA reads TGTGCCAGCCGGGACAGGGGGCTTGGCTACACCTTC.

This chain links TRBV29-1 with TRBJ1-5; D not certain. This CDR3 region has 12 residues. The ends were cut back, 3 bases at V and 5 bases at J, with 8 bases in the middle. Germline CDR1 SQVTM, CDR2 ANQGSEA. The chain's CDR3 is CSVESADQPQHF. The CDR3 DNA reads as TGCAGCGTTGAGTCGGCCGATCAGCCCCAGCATTTT.

The J gene is TRBJ1-2, the V gene TRBV3-1 (or the pseudogene TRBV3-2); D is unresolved. The germline CDR1 and CDR2 sequences are LGHDT and YNNKEL (reference sequence). The CDR3 runs to 11 residues. The V end was cut by 4 bases, the J end by 8 bases, with 8 bases between. The CDR3 here is CASSRTGGYTF. CDR3 in DNA: TGTGCCAGCAGCCGAACGGGAGGCTACACCTTC.

The chain is built from TRBV18 and TRBJ2-1, with a weak D call TRBD1 (5 bases). The V end lost 2 bases, the J end lost 8 bases, and 19 bases lay between the germline ends. The V gene's germline CDR1 is KGHSH and CDR2 LQKENI. The CDR3 extends over 16 amino acids. The CDR3 region has the DNA TGTGCCAGCTCACCAATTCGATTCACTGGGGCGCATGAGCAGTTCTTC. It codes for CASSPIRFTGAHEQFF.

CDR3 coding DNA: TGTGCCAGCAGTGAATTAAGGGGGCGGAGGGCGGCTAACTATGGCTACACCTTC. It translates to CASSELRGRRAANYGYTF. The chain is built from TRBV25-1 and TRBJ1-2, with 7 bases that match TRBD1. This CDR3 region has 18 residues. Germline V CDR1 and CDR2: MGHDK, SYGVNS. V was pared by 1 base and J by 0 bases, with 11 bases of the junction left unmatched.